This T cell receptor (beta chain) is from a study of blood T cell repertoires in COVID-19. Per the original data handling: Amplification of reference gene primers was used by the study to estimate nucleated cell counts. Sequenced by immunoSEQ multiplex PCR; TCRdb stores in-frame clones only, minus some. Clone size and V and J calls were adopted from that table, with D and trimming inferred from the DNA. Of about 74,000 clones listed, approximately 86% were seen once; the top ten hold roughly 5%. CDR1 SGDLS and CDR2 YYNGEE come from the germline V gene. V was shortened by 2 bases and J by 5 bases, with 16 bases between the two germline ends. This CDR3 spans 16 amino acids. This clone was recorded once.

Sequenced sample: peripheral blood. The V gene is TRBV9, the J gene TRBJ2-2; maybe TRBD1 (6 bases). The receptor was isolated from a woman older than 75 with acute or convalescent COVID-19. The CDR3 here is CASSVTSTGLTGELFF. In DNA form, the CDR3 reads TGTGCCAGCAGCGTGACTTCAACAGGGCTGACCGGGGAGCTGTTTTTT.